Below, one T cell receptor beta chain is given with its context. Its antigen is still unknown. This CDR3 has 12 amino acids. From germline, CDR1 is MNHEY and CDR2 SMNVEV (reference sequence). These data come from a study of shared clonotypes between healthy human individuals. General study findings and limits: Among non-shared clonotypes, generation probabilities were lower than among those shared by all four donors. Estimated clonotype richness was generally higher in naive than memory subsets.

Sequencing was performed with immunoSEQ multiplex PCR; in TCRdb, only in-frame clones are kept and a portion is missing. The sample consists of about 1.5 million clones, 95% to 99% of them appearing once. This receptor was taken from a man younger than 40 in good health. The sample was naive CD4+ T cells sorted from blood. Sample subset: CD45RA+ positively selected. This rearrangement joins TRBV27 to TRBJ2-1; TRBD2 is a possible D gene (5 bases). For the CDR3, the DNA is TGTACCCTTAGCGAATCCTACAATGAGCAGTTCTTC. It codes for CTLSESYNEQFF.